These T cell receptor beta chains were read from a single sample in a study of spatial heterogeneity in lung cancer. MiXCR, applied by TCRdb to the 5' RACE reads, yields one record per CDR3 protein. The repertoire holds about 120,000 distinct CDR3 sequences, over 9% seen once, with roughly 15% in the top ten. The source was PBMCs, collected at follow-up. The receptors were gathered from a male donor with early-stage non-small cell lung cancer. CDR3s include the opening cysteine and the closing phenylalanine or tryptophan. The D gene is left open where the match is weak. Not all rows give a size; the values are once, few, many and, for expanded clones, a class.

many	TRBV7-3	TRBJ1-5	-	TGTGCCAGCAGCTCCGGCACCAATCAGCCCCAGCATTTT	CASSSGTNQPQHF
many	TRBV20-1	TRBJ1-2	-	TGCAGTGCTAGAGATCTGACGGCGGCCTATGGCTACACCTTC	CSARDLTAAYGYTF
-	TRBV5-6	TRBJ1-3	-	TGTGCCAGCAGCTGGAAAATGGGGTCTGGAAACACCATATATTTT	CASSWKMGSGNTIYF
few	TRBV3-1	TRBJ2-1	-	TGTGCCAGCAGCCCTGGAGGTAGCGGCGCTTACAATGAGCAGTTCTTC	CASSPGGSGAYNEQFF
few	TRBV7-2	TRBJ2-5	-	TGTGCCAGCAGCTTATATCGGGGGACCTTACAAGAGACCCAGTACTTC	CASSLYRGTLQETQYF
few	TRBV6-2/TRBV6-3	TRBJ2-1	TRBD1	TGTGCCAGCAGTTATGGGTCGAACAGGGGGTACGATGAGCAGTTCTTC	CASSYGSNRGYDEQFF
many	TRBV6-6	TRBJ1-6	TRBD1	TGTGCCAGCATTCTACAGGGGGGCTATTCACCCCTCCACTTT	CASILQGGYSPLHF
few	TRBV10-3	TRBJ1-1	TRBD1	TGTGCCATCAGGGTGACAGGGGTCAACACTGAAGCTTTCTTT	CAIRVTGVNTEAFF
many	TRBV29-1	TRBJ2-1	-	TGCAGCGTTGGAGGGGGTCGCTCCTACAATGAGCAGTTCTTC	CSVGGGRSYNEQFF
-	TRBV6-2/TRBV6-3	TRBJ2-3	-	TGTGCCAGCAGTTACGGGTCTGCAGCGGAGTTCCGAGATACGCAGTATTTT	CASSYGSAAEFRDTQYF
-	TRBV3-1	TRBJ1-5	-	TGTGCCAGCAGCCGTCAGCCGGATCAGCCCCAGCATTTT	CASSRQPDQPQHF
many	TRBV2	TRBJ2-2	-	TGTGCCAGCCAGTCAGCCGGGGAGCTGTTTTTT	CASQSAGELFF
few	TRBV30	TRBJ2-5	-	TGTGCCTGGACCCGGCCAGTAGGCCAAGAGACCCAGTACTTC	CAWTRPVGQETQYF
-	TRBV15	TRBJ1-5	-	TGTGCCACCAGCAGAGAAAACCCCTGGTTGAGCAATCAGCCCCAGCATTTT	CATSRENPWLSNQPQHF
many	TRBV28	TRBJ2-5	TRBD2	TGTGCCAGCAGTTTAGAGGGACTAGCGGGGGGGCCGGAGGAGACCCAGTACTTC	CASSLEGLAGGPEETQYF
many	TRBV9	TRBJ2-1	TRBD2	TGTGCCAGCAGCGTAGAACCTAGCGGGGGGCGTGAGCAGTTCTTC	CASSVEPSGGREQFF
many	TRBV4-3	TRBJ2-5	-	TGCGCCAGCAGCCAAGGCCGGGACCCTTTGTACCAAGAGACCCAGTACTTC	CASSQGRDPLYQETQYF
many	TRBV5-1	TRBJ2-1	-	TGCGCCAGCAGTCCCGGGAAAAACTACAATGAGCAGTTCTTC	CASSPGKNYNEQFF
few	TRBV19	TRBJ1-5	-	TGTGCCAGTAGAGAAACAGGGAGCTGGGCCCAGCCCCAGCATTTT	CASRETGSWAQPQHF
-	TRBV3-1	TRBJ2-7	TRBD1	TGTGCCAGCAGCCAAACCGGGCCAGGGGGCTACGAGCAGTACTTC	CASSQTGPGGYEQYF
-	TRBV28	TRBJ1-6	TRBD1	TGTGCCAGCACCCCGGGACAGCGAAGTTCACCCCTCCACTTT	CASTPGQRSSPLHF
-	TRBV7-2	TRBJ2-2	-	TGTGCCAGCAGCTTAGCTAGACGGGACACCGGGGAGCTGTTTTTT	CASSLARRDTGELFF
-	TRBV5-1	TRBJ2-2	-	TGCGCCAGCAGCCCACCGGGACCTGCGACCGGGGAGCTGTTTTTT	CASSPPGPATGELFF
-	TRBV7-9	TRBJ1-3	-	TGTGCCAGCAGCCCATGGGCAACTGGAAACACCATATATTTT	CASSPWATGNTIYF
-	TRBV21-1	TRBJ2-7	-	TGTGCCAGCAGCAAATGTAGGGTACCGGGAAAACGCTACGAGCAGTACTTC	CASSKCRVPGKRYEQYF
-	TRBV11-1	TRBJ2-1	TRBD1	TGTGCCAGCAGCCCGCGACAGGGGGCCCACAAAAATGAGCAGTTCTTC	CASSPRQGAHKNEQFF
-	TRBV6-5	TRBJ1-1	TRBD1	TGTGCCAGCAGTACAGTGACAGGGGGCGAAGCTTTCTTT	CASSTVTGGEAFF
-	TRBV3-1	TRBJ1-5	-	TGTGCCAGCAGCCAATGGGTGGATCAGCCCCAGCATTTT	CASSQWVDQPQHF
-	TRBV4-3	TRBJ1-2	TRBD1	TGCGCCAGCAGCCAAGATGTGGCAGGGGGCATAGTAGGTGGCTACACCTTC	CASSQDVAGGIVGGYTF
-	TRBV12-3/TRBV12-4	TRBJ1-6	TRBD1	TGTGCCAGCAGTTGGGGACAGGGGTATTCACCCCTCCACTTT	CASSWGQGYSPLHF
-	TRBV20-1	TRBJ2-6	-	TGCAGTGCTTCGGCTTATGTTACAGGTCCCGTCTCTGGGGCCAACGTCCTGACTTTC	CSASAYVTGPVSGANVLTF
many	TRBV6-6	TRBJ1-1	-	TGTGCCAGCATGCCTCACGGGGCGCACACTGAAGCTTTCTTT	CASMPHGAHTEAFF
-	TRBV7-8	TRBJ1-1	TRBD1	TGTGCCAGCAGACCGCCGGTCCTCAGGGGGCCAACTGAAGCTTTCTTT	CASRPPVLRGPTEAFF
few	TRBV7-6	TRBJ2-5	-	TGTGCCAGCAGCTTAGGGACCACCAGCACCCAGTACTTC	CASSLGTTSTQYF
many	TRBV6-4	TRBJ2-7	-	TGTGCCAGCAGTGACTCGGCAGGGGGGGCCTACGAGCAGTACTTC	CASSDSAGGAYEQYF
many	TRBV29-1	TRBJ1-5	-	TGCAGCGTTGAGGTCGAGGGATTAAATCAGCCCCAGCATTTT	CSVEVEGLNQPQHF
-	TRBV6-2/TRBV6-3	TRBJ2-6	-	TGTGCCAGCAGTTACAATCCTAGCTACTCTGGGGCCAACGTCCTGACTTTC	CASSYNPSYSGANVLTF
many	TRBV29-1	TRBJ2-1	-	TGCAGCGTTGAATCGGCTGGTGAGCAGTTCTTC	CSVESAGEQFF
many	TRBV7-2	TRBJ2-1	TRBD2	TGTGCCAGCAGCGTTAGCGGGCGGTCCTACAATGAGCAGTTCTTC	CASSVSGRSYNEQFF
-	TRBV9	TRBJ1-4	-	TGTGCCAGCAGCGCCTCCGTAGCAACTAATGAAAAACTGTTTTTT	CASSASVATNEKLFF
few	TRBV6-2/TRBV6-3	TRBJ2-3	TRBD2	TGTGCCAGCAGTTTTTCCCTGCGAGTGGCGGGGGGGCAGGGAGATACGCAGTATTTT	CASSFSLRVAGGQGDTQYF
many	TRBV27	TRBJ1-4	-	TGTGCCAGTCGCAAAAGTGAAAAACTGTTTTTT	CASRKSEKLFF
many	TRBV6-6	TRBJ2-2	TRBD1	TGTGCCAGCAGTTACACTACCCGGGACAGGGGCGTCACCGGGGAGCTGTTTTTT	CASSYTTRDRGVTGELFF
-	TRBV7-8	TRBJ2-1	TRBD2	TGTGCCAGCAGCTTAGGGCTAGCGGGAAACAATGAGCAGTTCTTC	CASSLGLAGNNEQFF
-	TRBV18	TRBJ2-7	TRBD1	TGTGCCAGCTCAGCCGGGACAGGGTACGAGCAGTACTTC	CASSAGTGYEQYF
few	TRBV5-4	TRBJ2-5	TRBD1	TGTGCCAGCAGTATTCCCGGGACAGGGACGGGAGAGACCCAGTACTTC	CASSIPGTGTGETQYF
-	TRBV7-8	TRBJ1-5	-	TGTGCCAGCAGCCCCCAAGGGCAGGGCACCAATCAGCCCCAGCATTTT	CASSPQGQGTNQPQHF